These 23 T cell receptor beta chains originate from one sample sequenced in a study of T cell repertoires in cytomegalovirus infection. The antigens for these receptors are not known. TCRdb fed the reads into MiXCR, producing one record per CDR3 protein. The data hold approximately 910,000 distinct CDR3 sequences, with approximately 30% observed a single time. The specimen was cultured CD8+ T cells from PBMCs, collected from culture after CMV antigen stimulation. The receptor source for this set is a human donor in good health (CMV status not recorded). Some clones in this sample may be carry-over from other donors' samples.

This clonotype was detected a few times. The CDR3 bases are TGTGCCAGCAGTTTCTCTAGCGGGCGTGAGCAGTTCTTC. Its protein is CASSFSSGREQFF. The chain is built from TRBV12-3 or TRBV12-4 and TRBJ2-1, with 8 bases fitting TRBD2. CDR3 length equals 13 residues. The ends lost 3 bases at V and 9 bases at J; junction bases unmatched: 4.

The chain recombines TRBV6-5 with TRBJ2-1; 7 bases agree with TRBD2. Losses at the gene ends were 2 bases for V and 8 bases for J; bases not matched to a gene: 6. This CDR3 contains 14 residues. Per germline, CDR1 MNHEY and CDR2 SVGAGI. The CDR3 is CASSYRGEVYEQFF. Here the CDR3 DNA reads TGTGCCAGCAGTTACCGGGGGGAAGTCTATGAGCAGTTCTTC.

The chain uses TRBV10-3 and TRBJ1-3; D ambiguous. The CDR3 loop spans 16 amino acids. Germline V gene sequence: CDR1 ENHRY, CDR2 SYGVKD. Trimming removed 7 bases from V and 2 bases from J, with 18 bases in between. The DNA for the CDR3 is TGTGCCATCAAGAGCTACGACAAGGCGGCTGGAAACACCATATATTTT. As protein: CAIKSYDKAAGNTIYF.

The V call is TRBV9, the J call TRBJ1-5; D possibly corresponds to TRBD1 (6 bases). The ends were cut back, 4 bases at V and 1 base at J, with 15 bases in the middle. In germline, CDR1 is SGDLS, CDR2 YYNGEE. The CDR3 length is 16 residues. The CDR3 loop is CASSPGQHGSNQPQHF. The DNA for the CDR3 is TGTGCCAGCAGCCCCGGACAGCACGGGAGCAATCAGCCCCAGCATTTT. Using reference TRBV9 and TRBJ1-5 for the parts outside the CDR3, the full variable domain is DSGVTQTPKHLITATGQRVTLRCSPRSGDLSVYWYQQSLDQGLQFLIQYYNGEERAKGNILERFSAQQFPDLHSELNLSSLELGDSALYFCASSPGQHGSNQPQHFGDGTRLSIL.

V is TRBV4-1 and J is TRBJ1-1; D unresolved. The CDR3 is 13 amino acids. V lost 6 bases and J 1 base, leaving 9 bases between the germline ends. Germline assignment: CDR1 MGHRA and CDR2 YSYEKL. This CDR3 is CASRPAGNTEAFF. CDR3 coding DNA: TGCGCCAGCAGACCTGCCGGGAACACTGAAGCTTTCTTT.

This clonotype was picked up a small number of times. This chain connects TRBV5-5 to TRBJ1-2; possible D gene TRBD1, 5 bases. Germline loops: CDR1 SGHKS, CDR2 YYEKEE (reference sequence). CDR3 length equals 15 residues. Trimming removed 6 bases from V and 2 bases from J, with 17 bases in between. CDR3 DNA: TGTGCCAGCAACTACCTGGGGCAGATGAACTATGGCTACACCTTC. Its translation: CASNYLGQMNYGYTF. The complete variable domain, with remaining parts taken from reference TRBV5-5 and TRBJ1-2, reads DAGVTQSPTHLIKTRGQQVTLRCSPISGHKSVSWYQQVLGQGPQFIFQYYEKEERGRGNFPDRFSARQFPNYSSELNVNALLLGDSALYLCASNYLGQMNYGYTFGSGTRLTVV.

V gene TRBV7-3 combines with J gene TRBJ2-5; D assignment may be TRBD1 or TRBD2 (5 bases each). Per germline, CDR1 SGHTA and CDR2 FQGTGA. V was pared by 5 bases and J by 3 bases, with 16 bases between. The CDR3 is 15 amino acids. CDR3 DNA sequence: TGTGCCAGCAGCCCCGGGACCGCTCGTAAAGAGACCCAGTACTTC. It is translated as CASSPGTARKETQYF. The variable domain in full, completed from reference TRBV7-3 and TRBJ2-5, reads GAGVSQTPSNKVTEKGKYVELRCDPISGHTALYWYRQSLGQGPEFLIYFQGTGAADDSGLPNDRFFAVRPEGSVSTLKIQRTERGDSAVYLCASSPGTARKETQYFGPGTRLLVL.

In its sample, this clonotype was seen a few times. V gene TRBV25-1 combines with J gene TRBJ1-1, with D hard to call. CDR1 and CDR2 (germline): MGHDK, SYGVNS. V shed 7 bases and J shed 1 base, with 7 bases lying between them. The CDR3 length is 12 residues. CDR3 bases: TGTGCCAGCAAATTGGGGAACACTGAAGCTTTCTTT. This sequence encodes CASKLGNTEAFF. Filled out from reference TRBV25-1 and TRBJ1-1, the complete variable domain reads EADIYQTPRYLVIGTGKKITLECSQTMGHDKMYWYQQDPGMELHLIHYSYGVNSTEKGDLSSESTVSRIRTEHFPLTLESARPSHTSQYLCASKLGNTEAFFGQGTRLTVV.

This clonotype occurred a few times. The DNA for the CDR3 is TGTGCCAGCAGTTTTATCGCAGGGGATTACGAGCAGTACTTC. Its translation: CASSFIAGDYEQYF. This chain uses TRBV12-3 or TRBV12-4 with TRBJ2-7, with a tentative D call TRBD1 (6 bases). CDR3 size: 14 residues. V shed 3 bases and J shed 4 bases, with 13 bases lying between them.

This clonotype was observed a handful of times. The chain uses TRBV19 and TRBJ2-6; TRBD1 might be the D (6 bases). Germline-derived CDR1 and CDR2 are LNHDA and SQIVND (reference sequence). V was trimmed by 7 bases and J by 5 bases, leaving 21 bases between them. The CDR3 contains 17 residues. The CDR3: CASMGTTSRNRANVLTF. CDR3 sequence (DNA): TGTGCCAGTATGGGGACAACCTCCAGGAATCGGGCCAACGTCCTGACTTTC.

The sample holds many counts of this clonotype. This chain joins TRBV6-1 and TRBJ2-7; a possible D gene is TRBD1 (6 bases). This CDR3 is built from 15 residues. From germline, CDR1 is MNHNS and CDR2 SASEGT. Trimming cost V 0 bases and J 4 bases, with 13 bases left between them. CDR3: CASSEAGWTDYEQYV. The CDR3 DNA sequence: TGTGCCAGCAGTGAAGCCGGCTGGACAGATTACGAGCAGTACGTC.

With regard to this clonotype: A read error may explain this, as a much larger clone is one base away. This sequence joins TRBV6-6 and TRBJ1-1; weak D call: TRBD1 (6 bases). Germline loops: CDR1 MNHNY, CDR2 SVGAGI (reference sequence). This CDR3 comprises 15 residues. CDR3: CANSTPQGGAIEAFF. In nucleotides, the CDR3 is TGTGCCAACAGTACCCCACAAGGGGGAGCGATTGAAGCTTTCTTT.

This clonotype appeared a few times. The chain combines TRBV6-5 with TRBJ1-2; D is unresolved. The CDR3 runs to 13 residues. V was shortened by 6 bases and J by 2 bases, with 10 bases between the two germline ends. Germline CDR1 reads MNHEY; CDR2 reads SVGAGI. CDR3 region: CASSSDTNYGYTF. The CDR3 bases are TGTGCCAGCAGCTCCGACACCAACTATGGCTACACCTTC.

V usage is TRBV12-5 and J usage is TRBJ1-1; D is ambiguous. V lost 7 bases and J 4 bases, leaving 13 bases between the germline ends. This CDR3 is built from 13 residues. CDR1 and CDR2 from the germline V gene are LGHNT and FRNRAP. The CDR3 coding sequence is TGTGCTAGTGTCCGGAAGAGGAGCACTGAAGCTTTCTTT. It yields the protein CASVRKRSTEAFF.

As concerns this clonotype: This may arise from a read error, as a much more abundant clone is one base away. The CDR3 DNA is TGTGCCAGCAACCACGGAGTGTTCCGGGGCACGATCTACGAGCAGTACTTC. It is translated as CASNHGVFRGTIYEQYF. The chain links TRBV7-8 to TRBJ2-7; TRBD1 or TRBD2 may be the D gene (5 bases each). V lost 7 bases, J lost 3 bases, and 25 bases lay in between. Germline CDR1 is SGHVS and CDR2 is FQNEAQ. The CDR3 spans 17 residues.

J is TRBJ2-7 and V is TRBV7-3; 7 bases map to TRBD1. The germline V gene has CDR1 SGHTA and CDR2 FQGTGA. The CDR3 has 16 residues. V dropped 5 bases and J dropped 3; count of bases not matched to a gene: 13. Here the CDR3 reads CASSLRRTGEYYEQYF. CDR3 coding DNA: TGTGCCAGCAGCCTGCGAAGGACAGGAGAATACTACGAGCAGTACTTC. Using reference TRBV7-3 and TRBJ2-7 for the parts outside the CDR3, the full variable domain is GAGVSQTPSNKVTEKGKYVELRCDPISGHTALYWYRQSLGQGPEFLIYFQGTGAADDSGLPNDRFFAVRPEGSVSTLKIQRTERGDSAVYLCASSLRRTGEYYEQYFGPGTRLTVT.

The rearrangement joins TRBV20-1 to TRBJ2-7; D gene uncertain. Germline lookup yields CDR1 DFQATT and CDR2 SNEGSKA (reference sequence). The CDR3 is 15 residues long. The V gene lost 2 bases and the J gene lost 4 bases, with 18 bases spanning the gap. CDR3 DNA sequence: TGCAGTGCTAGATCTGGGGATAGTAGGTTGTACGAGCAGTACGTC. Its protein product is CSARSGDSRLYEQYV.

This sequence joins TRBV6-1 and TRBJ2-1; D unclear. Germline assignment: CDR1 MNHNS and CDR2 SASEGT. The CDR3 sequence is 15 residues long. Deletions cut 4 bases from V and 0 bases from J, with 10 bases between. The CDR3 bases are TGTGCCAGCAGTGGGTACAGTTACTCCTACAATGAGCAGTTCTTC. Protein product: CASSGYSYSYNEQFF.

In its sample, this clonotype was seen a few times. The genes are TRBV7-6 and TRBJ2-3, with D unclear. Per the germline V gene, CDR1 is SGHVS and CDR2 is FNYEAQ. V gave up 2 bases and J gave up 3 bases, with 12 bases separating them. This CDR3 contains 15 residues. CDR3 sequence: CASSLTLGVTDTQYF. In nucleotides, the CDR3 is TGTGCCAGCAGCTTAACATTGGGTGTGACAGATACGCAGTATTTT.

This clonotype has only a few counts. CDR3 nucleotides: TGTGCCAGCAGTACAGGGGTCTCTGAAGCTTTCTTT. Its protein product is CASSTGVSEAFF. The chain is built from TRBV12-3 or TRBV12-4 and TRBJ1-1; 7 bases are a match to TRBD1. The CDR3 is made up of 12 amino acids. The J segment lost 6 bases and the V segment lost 5 bases, leaving 3 bases of the junction unmatched.

V and J are TRBV6-1 and TRBJ1-1; D possibly corresponds to TRBD1 (5 bases). In germline, CDR1 is MNHNS, CDR2 SASEGT. The CDR3 loop spans 14 amino acids. Trimming left V 2 bases short and J 5 bases short, with 12 bases between. The DNA for the CDR3 is TGTGCCAGCAGTGAATGGAAGGGGCGGACTGAAGCTTTCTTT. Amino acids: CASSEWKGRTEAFF.

The V call is TRBV7-6, the J call TRBJ2-7, with 9 nucleotides matching TRBD1. Germline CDR1 and CDR2: SGHVS and FNYEAQ. CDR3 size: 14 residues. Trimming at V came to 5 bases and at J to 2 bases, leaving 4 bases not matched to a gene. In nucleotides, the CDR3 is TGTGCCAGCAGCACCGGACAGGGGCCCTACGAGCAGTACGTC. Its translation: CASSTGQGPYEQYV.

The chain employs TRBV6-5 and TRBJ2-3, with 9 positions matching TRBD2. Per germline, CDR1 MNHEY and CDR2 SVGAGI. The CDR3 is 16 residues long. V lost 2 bases to trimming and J lost 3 bases; unmatched junction nucleotides: 6. The CDR3 spells CASSYTGLATTDTQYF. The CDR3 DNA sequence: TGTGCCAGCAGTTACACGGGACTAGCTACGACAGATACGCAGTATTTT.